This TCR beta chain was retrieved from a study of human T cells and chemical hapten exposure. The sample holds many counts of this clonotype. What it binds is not known. TCRdb re-analysed the RACE reads in MiXCR, keeping a single row per CDR3 protein. The sample includes roughly 380,000 distinct CDR3 sequences, over 6% of them seen just once. Study findings and constraints: Significantly more large CDR3 similarity clusters were formed by expanded TCRs than by controls.

Time point defined: patch test 2, 6 weeks after DPC sensitization. Treatment reported: therapeutic diphenylcyclopropenone sensitization with weekly scalp DPC. The ends were cut back, 6 bases at V and 2 bases at J, with 13 bases in the middle. The CDR3 is made up of 13 amino acids. From germline, CDR1 is DFQATT and CDR2 SNEGSKA (reference sequence). This receptor was taken from a woman aged 18-29 years with alopecia areata. Some clones in this sample may be carry-over from other donors' samples. The gene calls are TRBV20-1 and TRBJ2-5; D possibly corresponds to TRBD2 (6 bases). Sample: whole blood, taken in connection with sensitization to the hapten diphenylcyclopropenone (DPC). In DNA, the CDR3 is TGCAGTGCCCTCCGTGGGGGGCAAGAGACCCAGTACTTC. Translated: CSALRGGQETQYF.